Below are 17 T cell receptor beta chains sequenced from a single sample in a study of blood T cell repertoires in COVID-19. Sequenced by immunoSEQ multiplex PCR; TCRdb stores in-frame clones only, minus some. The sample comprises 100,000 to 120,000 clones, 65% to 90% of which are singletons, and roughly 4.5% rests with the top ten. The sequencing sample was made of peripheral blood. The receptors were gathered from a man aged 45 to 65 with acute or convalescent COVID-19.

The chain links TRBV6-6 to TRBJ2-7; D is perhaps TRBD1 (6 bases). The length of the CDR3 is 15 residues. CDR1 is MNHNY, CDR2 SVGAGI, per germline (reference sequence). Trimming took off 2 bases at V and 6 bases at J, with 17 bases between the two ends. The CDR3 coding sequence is TGTGCCAGCAGTTACCTAGGGGGACCCGCCCCCGAGCAGTACTTC. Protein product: CASSYLGGPAPEQYF.

CDR3 residues: CASSPGTRSSTDTQYF. In nucleotides, the CDR3 is TGTGCCAGCAGCCCAGGGACTAGATCAAGCACAGATACGCAGTATTTT. The chain links TRBV7-6 to TRBJ2-3; 8 positions agree with TRBD2. Germline CDR1 SGHVS, CDR2 FNYEAQ. The V segment lost 5 bases and the J segment 0 bases; nucleotides outside the gene matches: 7. CDR3 length: 16 residues.

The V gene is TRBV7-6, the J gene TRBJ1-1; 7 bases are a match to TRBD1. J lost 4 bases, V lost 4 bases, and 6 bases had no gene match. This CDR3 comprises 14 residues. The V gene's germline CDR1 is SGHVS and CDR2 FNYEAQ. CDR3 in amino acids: CASSSQGVGTEAFF. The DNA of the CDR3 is TGTGCCAGCAGCTCGCAGGGGGTGGGCACTGAAGCTTTCTTT.

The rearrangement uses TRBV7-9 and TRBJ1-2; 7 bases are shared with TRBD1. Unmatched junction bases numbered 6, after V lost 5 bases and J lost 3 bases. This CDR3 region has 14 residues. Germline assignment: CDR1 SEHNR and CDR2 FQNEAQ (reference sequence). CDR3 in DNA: TGTGCCAGCAGCCCGATCGACAGGGACTATGGCTACACCTTC. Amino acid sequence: CASSPIDRDYGYTF.

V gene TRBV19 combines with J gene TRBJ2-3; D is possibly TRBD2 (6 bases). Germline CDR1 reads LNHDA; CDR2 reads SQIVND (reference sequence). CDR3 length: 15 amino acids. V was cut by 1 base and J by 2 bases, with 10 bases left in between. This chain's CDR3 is CASSIAGGYTDTQYF. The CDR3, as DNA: TGTGCCAGTAGTATAGCTGGGGGGTACACAGATACGCAGTATTTT.

For the CDR3, the DNA is TGTGCCAGCGCCACTAGCGGGAACGAGTATGAGCAGTTCTTC. It specifies CASATSGNEYEQFF. V usage is TRBV7-2 and J usage is TRBJ2-1; 10 bases align to TRBD2. Germline V CDR1 and CDR2: SGHTA, FQGNSA. This CDR3 spans 14 amino acids. The ends lost 8 bases at V and 8 bases at J; junction bases unmatched: 9.

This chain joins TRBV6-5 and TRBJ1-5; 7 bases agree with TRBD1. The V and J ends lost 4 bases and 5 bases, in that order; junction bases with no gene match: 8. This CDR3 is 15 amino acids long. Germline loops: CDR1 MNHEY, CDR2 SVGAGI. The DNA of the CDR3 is TGTGCCAGCAGTTCCGTTGTAGGGGGCGATCAGCCCCAGCATTTT. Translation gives CASSSVVGGDQPQHF.

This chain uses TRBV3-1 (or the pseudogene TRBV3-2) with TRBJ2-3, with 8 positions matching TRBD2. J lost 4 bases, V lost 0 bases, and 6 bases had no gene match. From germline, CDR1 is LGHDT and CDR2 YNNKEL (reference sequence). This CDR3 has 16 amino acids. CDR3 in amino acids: CASSQDRGGGADTQYF. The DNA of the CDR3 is TGTGCCAGCAGCCAAGATCGGGGGGGAGGGGCAGATACGCAGTATTTT.

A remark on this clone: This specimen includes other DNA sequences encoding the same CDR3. CDR3 sequence reads: CASSLVRLAGGTDTQYF. CDR3 DNA: TGCGCCAGCAGCTTGGTCCGGCTAGCGGGAGGTACAGATACGCAGTATTTT. V usage is TRBV5-1 and J usage is TRBJ2-3, with 11 nucleotides matching TRBD2. Germline CDR1 SGHRS, CDR2 YFSETQ. The CDR3 extends over 17 amino acids. V gave up 0 bases and J gave up 3 bases; unmatched junction bases: 6.

The CDR3 DNA follows: TGTGCCAGCAGCAGGGACAGGACCCCGCCTGGGGCCAACGTCCTGACTTTC. Residues: CASSRDRTPPGANVLTF. The chain carries TRBV6-2 or TRBV6-3 and TRBJ2-6; 8 nucleotides agree with TRBD1. CDR1 MNHEY and CDR2 SVGEGT come from the germline V gene. The CDR3 consists of 17 residues. J was trimmed by 2 bases and V by 6 bases; bases with no gene match: 9.

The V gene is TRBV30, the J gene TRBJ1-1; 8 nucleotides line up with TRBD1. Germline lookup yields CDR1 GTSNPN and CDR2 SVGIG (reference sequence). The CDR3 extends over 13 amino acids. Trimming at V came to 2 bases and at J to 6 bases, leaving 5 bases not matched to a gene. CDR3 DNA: TGTGCCTGGAGTCTACAGGGGGAGTCTGAAGCTTTCTTT. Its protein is CAWSLQGESEAFF.

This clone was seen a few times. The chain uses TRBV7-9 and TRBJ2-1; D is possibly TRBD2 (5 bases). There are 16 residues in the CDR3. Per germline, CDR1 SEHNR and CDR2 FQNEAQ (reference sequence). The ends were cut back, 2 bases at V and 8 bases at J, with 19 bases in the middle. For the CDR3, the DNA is TGTGCCAGCAGCTTAACAGCCTTCGCGGGTGAGGATGAGCAGTTCTTC. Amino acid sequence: CASSLTAFAGEDEQFF.

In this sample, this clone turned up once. CDR3 sequence (DNA): TGTGCTAGTGGTTTGGAGCCGACAGGGGATCTCTCCTATAATTCACCCCTCCACTTT. It yields the protein CASGLEPTGDLSYNSPLHF. The chain uses TRBV12-5 and TRBJ1-6; 8 bases agree with TRBD1. The CDR3 covers 19 residues. The germline gives CDR1 LGHNT, CDR2 FRNRAP. Trimming removed 1 base from V and 0 bases from J; junction bases left unmatched: 8.

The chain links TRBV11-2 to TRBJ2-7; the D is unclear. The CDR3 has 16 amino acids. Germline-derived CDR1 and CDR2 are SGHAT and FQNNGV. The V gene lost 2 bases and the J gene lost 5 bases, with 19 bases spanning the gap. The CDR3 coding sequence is TGTGCCAGCAGCTTACCCCTTTTGTCGGCGACACACGAGCAGTACTTC. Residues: CASSLPLLSATHEQYF.

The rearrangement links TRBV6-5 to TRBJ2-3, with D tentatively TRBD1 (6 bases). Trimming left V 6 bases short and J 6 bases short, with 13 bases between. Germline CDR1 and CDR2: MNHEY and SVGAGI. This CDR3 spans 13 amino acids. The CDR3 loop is CASSPRDTDTQYF. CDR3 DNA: TGTGCCAGCAGCCCCCGGGACACCGATACGCAGTATTTT.

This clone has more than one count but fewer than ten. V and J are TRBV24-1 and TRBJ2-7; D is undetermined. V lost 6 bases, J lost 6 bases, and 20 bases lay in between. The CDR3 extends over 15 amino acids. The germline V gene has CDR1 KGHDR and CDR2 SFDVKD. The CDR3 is CATSSVQTRSSEQYF. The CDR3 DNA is TGTGCCACCAGTTCTGTCCAGACTCGAAGTAGCGAGCAGTACTTC.

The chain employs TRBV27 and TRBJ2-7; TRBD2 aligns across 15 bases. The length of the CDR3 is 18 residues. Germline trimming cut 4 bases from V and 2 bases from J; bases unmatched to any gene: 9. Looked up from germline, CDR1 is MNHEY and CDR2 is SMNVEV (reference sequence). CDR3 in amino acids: CASSSRGLAGGNPYEQYF. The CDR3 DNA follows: TGTGCCAGCAGTTCCCGGGGACTAGCGGGGGGCAACCCCTACGAGCAGTACTTC.